This TCR beta chain was captured by sequencing in a study of early T cells in non-severe SARS-CoV-2 infection. TCRdb fed the 5' RACE reads into MiXCR, producing one record per CDR3 protein. The table lists 45,000 to 50,000 distinct CDR3 sequences, approximately 5.7% of them singletons. V shed 2 bases and J shed 2 bases, with 4 bases lying between them. CDR1 MNHNY and CDR2 SVGAGI come from the germline V gene (reference sequence). The CDR3 has 13 residues. A few counts support this clonotype. The sequencing used whole blood, collected at baseline. The chain couples TRBV6-6 to TRBJ1-5; D is uncertain. This receptor was identified in an adult who was a healthcare worker with PCR-confirmed SARS-CoV-2 infection or an uninfected control (not recorded which). The CDR3 DNA is TGTGCCAGCAGTTACGACGGCAATCAGCCCCAGCATTTT. Protein product: CASSYDGNQPQHF.